One sample yielded the 4 T cell receptor beta chains listed below, sequenced in a study of cytomegalovirus exposure and HLA in healthy donors. Only in-frame clones appear in the TCRdb table, and some are missing; sequencing was by immunoSEQ multiplex PCR. The sample gives 260,000 or so clones, approximately 87% of which show up once; over 0.85% is in the top ten. The sequenced sample consisted of PBMCs. These receptors all come from a woman younger than 30 in good health and CMV-seronegative.

The gene calls are TRBV27 and TRBJ2-7, with 7 bases that match TRBD2. The CDR3 is 15 amino acids. V lost 4 bases, J lost 2 bases, and 8 bases stayed unmatched. Germline V gene sequence: CDR1 MNHEY, CDR2 SMNVEV (reference sequence). The CDR3 DNA follows: TGTGCCAGCAGTTGGCGGGGGAGCTGGACCTACGAGCAGTACTTC. This gives the protein CASSWRGSWTYEQYF.

The CDR3 region is CASSLAHTGKAGNTIYF. The CDR3 DNA follows: TGTGCCAGCAGCTTAGCGCATACAGGGAAGGCTGGAAACACCATATATTTT. This chain joins TRBV7-6 and TRBJ1-3, with D possibly matching TRBD1 (6 bases). Germline V gene data show CDR1 as SGHVS and CDR2 as FNYEAQ. The V end was cut by 0 bases, the J end by 2 bases, with 14 bases between. The CDR3 is made up of 17 amino acids. The full variable domain, completed using reference TRBV7-6 and TRBJ1-3, is GAGVSQSPRYKVTKRGQDVALRCDPISGHVSLYWYRQALGQGPEFLTYFNYEAQQDKSGLPNDRFSAERPEGSISTLTIQRTEQRDSAMYRCASSLAHTGKAGNTIYFGEGSWLTVV.

J is TRBJ2-1 and V is TRBV27, with no clear D. Trimming took 2 bases from V and 0 from J, leaving 8 bases between them. CDR1 is MNHEY and CDR2 is SMNVEV in the germline V gene (reference sequence). There are 15 residues in the CDR3. The CDR3 region has the DNA TGTGCCAGCAGTTTAAAGCGATCCTCCTACAATGAGCAGTTCTTC. It specifies CASSLKRSSYNEQFF.

This chain uses TRBV5-1 with TRBJ1-3; 7 bases are shared with TRBD1. After removal of 7 bases from V and 0 bases from J, the junction contained 13 bases not matched to a gene. The CDR3 has 17 amino acids. Germline CDR1 reads SGHRS; CDR2 reads YFSETQ. CDR3 nucleotide sequence: TGCGCCAGCCGTATAACCCCGGACAGGAGCTCTGGAAACACCATATATTTT. It codes for CASRITPDRSSGNTIYF.